The present TCR beta chain was sequenced within a study of post-analysis software for immune sequencing data. In the study overall: The disease courses covered relapsing-remitting, secondary progressive and progressive-relapsing multiple sclerosis.

V lost 6 bases to trimming and J lost 4 bases, with 12 bases between them. CDR3 length: 13 residues. Germline CDR1 reads MNHNY; CDR2 reads SVGAGI (reference sequence). Findings and limits, study-wide: Normalized Chao1 diversity was significantly lower in multiple sclerosis patients than in controls. A handful of TRBV segments were significantly more frequent in patients than in controls. TRBV5-6, TRBV5-1 and TRBV20-1 were among these segments.

Points on this clonotype: No antigen is known for it.

TCR beta cDNA libraries included unique molecular identifiers. MiXCR was run by TCRdb on the PCR reads, yielding one entry per CDR3 protein. The sample shows under 650,000 distinct CDR3 sequences, roughly 40% of them seen only once. The chain employs TRBV6-6 and TRBJ1-2, with TRBD1 as a possible D gene (5 bases). This sequence was found in a girl between 5 and 17 years old with multiple sclerosis. Sequencing input: blood. The DNA for the CDR3 is TGTGCCAGCAGAACTGGGACCAGCTATGGCTACACCTTC. It translates to CASRTGTSYGYTF.